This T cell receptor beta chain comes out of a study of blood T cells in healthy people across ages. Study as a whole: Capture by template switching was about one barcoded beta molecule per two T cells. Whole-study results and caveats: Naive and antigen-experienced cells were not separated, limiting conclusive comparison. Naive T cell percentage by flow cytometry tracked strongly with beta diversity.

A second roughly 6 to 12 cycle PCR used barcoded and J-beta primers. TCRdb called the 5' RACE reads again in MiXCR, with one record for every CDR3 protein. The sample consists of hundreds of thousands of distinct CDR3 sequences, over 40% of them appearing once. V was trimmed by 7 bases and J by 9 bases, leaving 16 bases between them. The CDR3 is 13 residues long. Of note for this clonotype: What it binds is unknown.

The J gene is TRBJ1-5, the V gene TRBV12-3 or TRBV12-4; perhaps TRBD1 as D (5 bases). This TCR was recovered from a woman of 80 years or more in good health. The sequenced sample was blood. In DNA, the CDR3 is TGTGCCAGCACCCCGGGGCTAATTGGGCCCCAGCATTTT. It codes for CASTPGLIGPQHF.